Below are 31 T cell receptor beta chains sequenced from a single sample in a study of cytomegalovirus exposure and HLA in healthy donors. The PCR employed 60 Vbeta primers together with 13 Jbeta primers. Sequenced by immunoSEQ multiplex PCR; TCRdb stores in-frame clones only, minus some. The sample includes 85,000 to 130,000 clones, about two thirds of them seen just once. Sequenced sample: PBMCs. The receptors originated from a female donor in good health and CMV-seronegative.

The chain carries TRBV6-5 and TRBJ2-5; D perhaps matches TRBD2 (6 bases). Germline lookup yields CDR1 MNHEY and CDR2 SVGAGI. V lost 10 bases and J 5 bases, leaving 20 bases between the germline ends. The CDR3 totals 14 residues. The CDR3 DNA reads TGTGCCACCCACCTTGGGGGGAAGGAGGAGACCCAGTACTTC. It specifies CATHLGGKEETQYF.

V is TRBV29-1 and J is TRBJ2-3; D possibly corresponds to TRBD2 (5 bases). Looked up from germline, CDR1 is SQVTM and CDR2 is ANQGSEA. V dropped 3 bases and J dropped 3 bases, with 7 bases sitting between them. This CDR3 has 12 amino acids. The DNA of the CDR3 is TGCAGCGTTGATCTAGCAACAGATACGCAGTATTTT. Translating it yields CSVDLATDTQYF.

The chain employs TRBV25-1 and TRBJ2-5; 12 positions agree with TRBD1. Germline loops: CDR1 MGHDK, CDR2 SYGVNS. This CDR3 is 16 amino acids long. The V gene end was trimmed by 3 bases and the J gene end by 6 bases; junction bases not matched to a gene: 8. Here the CDR3 reads CASSDQTGTGGKTQYF. The CDR3, as DNA: TGTGCCAGCAGTGACCAGACCGGGACAGGGGGCAAGACCCAGTACTTC. Filled out from reference TRBV25-1 and TRBJ2-5, the complete variable domain reads EADIYQTPRYLVIGTGKKITLECSQTMGHDKMYWYQQDPGMELHLIHYSYGVNSTEKGDLSSESTVSRIRTEHFPLTLESARPSHTSQYLCASSDQTGTGGKTQYFGPGTRLLVL.

The V call is TRBV19, the J call TRBJ1-1; perhaps TRBD1 as D (6 bases). The CDR3 spans 14 residues. The ends were cut back, 7 bases at V and 1 base at J, with 13 bases in the middle. Germline V gene lookup returns CDR1 LNHDA and CDR2 SQIVND (reference sequence). The CDR3 reads CASTDQTGNTEAFF. The CDR3 DNA reads as TGTGCCAGTACCGACCAGACAGGGAACACTGAAGCTTTCTTT.

V and J are TRBV28 and TRBJ2-1; D remains unclear. CDR1 and CDR2 (germline): MDHEN, SYDVKM. This CDR3 has 13 amino acids. Trimming took 7 bases from V and 3 from J, leaving 10 bases between them. CDR3 DNA sequence: TGTGCCAGCACCTCACCCGGCTACAATGAGCAGTTCTTC. Translating gives CASTSPGYNEQFF.

This chain connects TRBV14 to TRBJ1-3; D perhaps matches TRBD1 (5 bases). V was shortened by 7 bases and J by 4 bases, with 11 bases between the two germline ends. CDR3 length: 13 amino acids. Germline loops: CDR1 SGHDN, CDR2 FVKESK. The CDR3 sequence is CASTLGAGNTIYF. Here the CDR3 DNA reads TGTGCCAGCACTTTAGGGGCAGGAAACACCATATATTTT.

This clone was seen a single time. The chain couples TRBV6-1 to TRBJ2-5; tentative D call: TRBD2 (6 bases). Germline CDR1 reads MNHNS; CDR2 reads SASEGT. The V end was cut by 6 bases, the J end by 4 bases, with 15 bases between. This CDR3 contains 14 residues. CDR3 amino acids: CASRVTGVIETQYF. CDR3 bases: TGTGCCAGCAGAGTTACGGGAGTCATAGAGACCCAGTACTTC.

The table lists this clone with a count of one. The chain couples TRBV7-8 to TRBJ1-2; TRBD1 is a possible D gene (6 bases). This CDR3 spans 15 amino acids. CDR1 is SGHVS and CDR2 is FQNEAQ in the germline V gene. Trimming pared 0 bases from V and 2 bases from J, leaving 10 bases between. CDR3 nucleotide sequence: TGTGCCAGCAGCTTAGCGAGGGGGGGAAACTATGGCTACACCTTC. Protein: CASSLARGGNYGYTF.

This clone occurred a few times. The chain employs TRBV6-5 and TRBJ2-2, with no clear D. The germline V gene has CDR1 MNHEY and CDR2 SVGAGI. Trimming cost V 6 bases and J 1 base, with 9 bases left between them. The CDR3 has 14 residues. As DNA, the CDR3 is TGTGCCAGCAGGACGTACAGGAACACCGGGGAGCTGTTTTTT. It translates to CASRTYRNTGELFF.

Worth noting for this clone: This same CDR3 is encoded by further DNA sequences in the sample. The CDR3 loop is CSVGLAGGQYF. The CDR3 coding sequence is TGCAGCGTCGGACTAGCGGGAGGGCAGTATTTT. V gene TRBV29-1 combines with J gene TRBJ2-3; the match to TRBD2 covers 14 bases. V dropped 6 bases and J dropped 11; count of bases not matched to a gene: 1. Germline V CDR1 and CDR2: SQVTM, ANQGSEA. The CDR3 contains 11 residues.

The chain has TRBV5-5 and TRBJ1-1; TRBD1 might be the D (6 bases). Trimming removed 4 bases from V and 8 bases from J, with 15 bases in between. Germline values: CDR1 SGHKS, CDR2 YYEKEE (reference sequence). This CDR3 region has 13 residues. CDR3 residues: CASSLGGGREAFF. CDR3 in DNA: TGTGCCAGCAGCCTGGGGGGGGGCAGAGAAGCTTTCTTT.

The CDR3 coding sequence is TGTGCCAGCAGCTTCGAGAGACGGGGGAACACTGAAGCTTTCTTT. Protein: CASSFERRGNTEAFF. The chain employs TRBV7-3 and TRBJ1-1; D not certain. This CDR3 is built from 15 residues. V lost 3 bases and J 1 base, leaving 12 bases between the germline ends. Germline loops: CDR1 SGHTA, CDR2 FQGTGA.

The chain recombines TRBV25-1 with TRBJ2-3; D ambiguous. Trimming stripped 2 bases from V and 0 bases from J, with 9 bases between. The CDR3 has 15 amino acids. CDR1 is MGHDK and CDR2 is SYGVNS in the germline V gene. This chain's CDR3 is CASSEVGASTDTQYF. The CDR3 coding sequence is TGTGCCAGCAGTGAAGTCGGAGCTAGCACAGATACGCAGTATTTT.

The chain carries TRBV5-1 and TRBJ2-3, with D maybe TRBD2 (6 bases). Germline V lookup: CDR1 SGHRS, CDR2 YFSETQ. The CDR3 is 16 amino acids. V was trimmed by 3 bases and J by 2 bases, leaving 16 bases between them. CDR3 region: CASSSRGRTATDTQYF. The DNA for the CDR3 is TGCGCCAGCAGCTCAAGAGGGAGGACCGCCACAGATACGCAGTATTTT.

The chain joins TRBV11-2 to TRBJ2-5; D is unclear. TRBJ2-7 matches the DNA end more closely, so the J call is doubtful. The CDR3 has 12 residues. The germline CDR1 and CDR2 sequences are SGHAT and FQNNGV. In DNA form, the CDR3 reads TGTGCCAGCAGCTTGGGCTCCTACGAGCAGTACTTC. Its protein is CASSLGSYEQYF.

This clone has more than one count but fewer than ten. This sequence joins TRBV7-9 and TRBJ2-2; weak D call: TRBD1 (5 bases). V was pared by 5 bases and J by 6 bases, with 16 bases between. CDR3 length: 15 residues. Germline CDR1 and CDR2: SEHNR and FQNEAQ (reference sequence). The CDR3 protein is CASSPGRVGAGELFF. The CDR3 bases are TGTGCCAGCAGCCCCGGCAGGGTTGGAGCCGGGGAGCTGTTTTTT.

This chain joins TRBV28 and TRBJ1-2, with 7 nucleotides matching TRBD1. Germline values: CDR1 MDHEN, CDR2 SYDVKM. The length of the CDR3 is 14 residues. J lost 5 bases, V lost 5 bases, and 8 bases had no gene match. The CDR3 region is CASSPPRTGYGYTF. In nucleotides, the CDR3 is TGTGCCAGCAGTCCACCGCGGACAGGATATGGCTACACCTTC.

V and J are TRBV5-6 and TRBJ2-7; D is possibly TRBD1 (5 bases). Germline V gene sequence: CDR1 SGHDT, CDR2 YYEEEE. V was pared by 5 bases and J by 6 bases, with 21 bases between. The CDR3 length is 15 residues. DNA for the CDR3: TGTGCCAGCAGTCCTAACAGGATAGGTTGGAGCGAGCAGTACTTC. Encoded protein: CASSPNRIGWSEQYF.

The rearrangement links TRBV27 to TRBJ2-5, with 8 bases that match TRBD2. The CDR3 spans 13 residues. J gave up 7 bases and V 8 bases, and 9 bases lay outside the gene matches. Germline V gene lookup returns CDR1 MNHEY and CDR2 SMNVEV (reference sequence). CDR3 in DNA: TGTGCCAGCGGCCTAGCGGGTGCGGGGACCCAGTACTTC. This codes for CASGLAGAGTQYF.

The chain combines TRBV6-5 with TRBJ1-1, with D unresolved. Deletions cut 0 bases from V and 3 bases from J, with 8 bases between. This CDR3 region has 14 residues. Germline-derived CDR1 and CDR2 are MNHEY and SVGAGI. CDR3 in amino acids: CASSYSGGYTEAFF. For the CDR3, the DNA is TGTGCCAGCAGTTACTCGGGAGGATACACTGAAGCTTTCTTT.

The chain combines TRBV27 with TRBJ2-7; 11 bases are shared with TRBD2. The CDR3 length is 19 residues. Germline-derived CDR1 and CDR2 are MNHEY and SMNVEV (reference sequence). With V trimmed by 0 bases and J by 4 bases, 14 bases remained unmatched. The CDR3 is CASSLSRGLAGGSLYEQYF. The CDR3 DNA reads TGTGCCAGCAGTTTATCGCGGGGTTTAGCGGGAGGGTCCCTATACGAGCAGTACTTC.

The rearrangement links TRBV6-5 to TRBJ2-7; TRBD2 matches 10 bases. With 10 bases clipped from V and 1 base from J, the junction kept 7 bases outside the gene matches. The CDR3 loop spans 14 amino acids. Germline V CDR1 and CDR2: MNHEY, SVGAGI. The CDR3 protein is CATWKLAGSYEQYF. The CDR3 DNA reads TGTGCCACCTGGAAACTAGCGGGATCCTACGAGCAGTACTTC.

This chain joins TRBV19 and TRBJ1-1; weak D call: TRBD1 (6 bases). Trimming stripped 5 bases from V and 5 bases from J, with 15 bases between. The germline V gene has CDR1 LNHDA and CDR2 SQIVND (reference sequence). This CDR3 has 14 amino acids. The CDR3, as DNA: TGTGCCAGTAGTTCACAGGGTTATTGGACTGAAGCTTTCTTT. It codes for CASSSQGYWTEAFF. The full variable domain, in which reference TRBV19 and TRBJ1-1 provide the parts outside the CDR3, is DGGITQSPKYLFRKEGQNVTLSCEQNLNHDAMYWYRQDPGQGLRLIYYSQIVNDFQKGDIAEGYSVSREKKESFPLTVTSAQKNPTAFYLCASSSQGYWTEAFFGQGTRLTVV.

The chain has TRBV6-5 and TRBJ2-7; 9 bases match TRBD2. The V gene's germline CDR1 is MNHEY and CDR2 SVGAGI. V was pared by 10 bases and J by 3 bases, with 10 bases of the junction left unmatched. The CDR3 has 14 residues. The CDR3 coding sequence is TGTGCCACGCGGGAGGGGGGAACTGACTACGAGCAGTACTTC. This sequence encodes CATREGGTDYEQYF.

This sequence joins TRBV6-5 and TRBJ2-7; 9 nucleotides match TRBD1. Germline-derived CDR1 and CDR2 are MNHEY and SVGAGI. The CDR3 is 13 residues long. The V and J ends lost 6 bases and 6 bases, in that order; junction bases with no gene match: 6. CDR3 in amino acids: CASRGQGLGEQYF. The CDR3 nucleotides are TGTGCCAGCAGGGGACAGGGTCTGGGCGAGCAGTACTTC.

The chain joins TRBV11-3 to TRBJ1-1; no firm D call. The CDR3 consists of 13 residues. CDR1 is SGHNT and CDR2 is YENEEA in the germline V gene. The germline V and J ends were trimmed by 3 bases and 7 bases, with 12 bases remaining between them. As DNA, the CDR3 is TGTGCCAGCAGCTTTTTGGCAGATGGTGAAGCTTTCTTT. Amino acids: CASSFLADGEAFF.

The CDR3 region is CASSESANYGYTF. The CDR3 coding sequence is TGTGCCAGCAGTGAATCCGCTAACTATGGCTACACCTTC. J is TRBJ1-2 and V is TRBV2; D unresolved. Trimming removed 2 bases at V and 0 bases at J, with 4 bases between. Looked up from germline, CDR1 is SNHLY and CDR2 is FYNNEI. The CDR3 runs 13 residues.

This clone was observed a handful of times. This chain connects TRBV7-7 to TRBJ2-5, with a possible D match to TRBD1 (5 bases). CDR3 size: 14 residues. Germline V gene lookup returns CDR1 SSHAT and CDR2 FNYEAQ (reference sequence). V was cut by 2 bases and J by 4 bases, with 11 bases left in between. The CDR3 protein is CASSLKKGPETQYF. For the CDR3, the DNA is TGTGCCAGCAGCTTAAAAAAGGGGCCAGAGACCCAGTACTTC.

The chain links TRBV19 to TRBJ2-2; TRBD1 might be the D (6 bases). V lost 3 bases and J 4 bases, leaving 12 bases between the germline ends. The germline V gene has CDR1 LNHDA and CDR2 SQIVND (reference sequence). The CDR3 covers 15 residues. This CDR3 reads CASSIPGHLTGELFF. The CDR3 bases are TGTGCCAGTAGTATCCCGGGACACCTCACCGGGGAGCTGTTTTTT.

Comment on this clone: A junction boundary mismatches the germline segment, possibly from a read error. The CDR3 bases are TGTGCCATCTCTCCGACTAGCGCAACCAATGAACAGTTCTTC. Residues: CAISPTSATNEQFF. The chain recombines TRBV10-3 with TRBJ2-1; TRBD2 aligns across 8 bases. Looked up from germline, CDR1 is ENHRY and CDR2 is SYGVKD. The CDR3 extends over 14 amino acids.

This sequence joins TRBV13 and TRBJ2-5, with 15 bases matching TRBD2. Losses at the gene ends were 5 bases for V and 5 bases for J; bases not matched to a gene: 9. The CDR3 contains 17 residues. Germline values: CDR1 PRHDT, CDR2 FYEKMQ (reference sequence). The CDR3 here is CASSRTSGRATGETQYF. In DNA, the CDR3 is TGTGCCAGCAGCAGGACTAGCGGGAGGGCCACAGGGGAGACCCAGTACTTC.